The sequence of this T cell receptor beta chain was determined in a study of T cells after yellow fever vaccination. CDR1 is SGDLS and CDR2 is YYNGEE in the germline V gene. Trimming stripped 3 bases from V and 3 bases from J, with 14 bases between. The CDR3 runs 15 residues. TCRdb reprocessed the 5' RACE reads with MiXCR, giving one entry per CDR3 protein. The sample contains a few hundred thousand distinct CDR3 sequences, about 7% of which appear only once. This sequence originates from a man younger than 45 who received the YFV17D yellow fever vaccine. The chain recombines TRBV9 with TRBJ2-3, with D possibly being TRBD2 (5 bases). This sample comprised CD4+ T cells sorted from PBMCs, obtained 15 days after the yellow fever booster vaccination. The CDR3 region has the DNA TGTGCCAGCAGCGATAGCGCCTTGTGGACAGATACGCAGTATTTT. This gives the protein CASSDSALWTDTQYF.